This T cell receptor (beta chain) stems from a study of cytomegalovirus exposure and HLA in healthy donors. Overall study findings and caveats: A reported reduction in N-insertions relative to the roughly 670-donor mean was seen in an Asian-associated ancestry cluster in a later analysis. Judged likely to be a sequencing artifact was a cluster of highly shared sequence variants.

CDR1 is MNHEY, CDR2 SVGAGI, per germline. CDR3 length: 13 residues. With 8 bases clipped from V and 3 bases from J, the junction kept 1 base outside the gene matches. For this clone: What it binds is unknown.

The PCR had 60 Vbeta and 13 Jbeta primers. Sequencing used immunoSEQ multiplex PCR; TCRdb keeps in-frame clones, though not all of them. The sample records about 140,000 clones, roughly 90% being singletons. This clonotype originated in a woman aged 40 to 50 in good health and CMV-seronegative. Sequencing was done on a sample of PBMCs. V and J are TRBV6-5 and TRBJ1-6, with TRBD1 matching 7 bases. The CDR3 coding sequence is TGTGCCAGCTCAGGGGGCTATAATTCACCCCTCCACTTT. This translates into CASSGGYNSPLHF.